Presented here are 8 T cell receptor beta chains from one specimen sequenced in a study of blood T cell repertoires in COVID-19. TCRdb's copy holds only in-frame clones and misses some; the assay was immunoSEQ multiplex PCR. The sample includes about 18,000 clones, about four fifths of them seen just once. Sequenced input: peripheral blood. These receptors were obtained from a man older than 75 with acute or convalescent COVID-19.

The gene calls are TRBV5-1 and TRBJ1-5; D is possibly TRBD1 (5 bases). V dropped 0 bases and J dropped 3 bases, with 10 bases sitting between them. Germline assignment: CDR1 SGHRS and CDR2 YFSETQ. CDR3 size: 15 residues. The CDR3 region is CASSLEGQINQPQHF. The DNA of the CDR3 is TGCGCCAGCAGCTTGGAGGGGCAGATCAATCAGCCCCAGCATTTT. Supplemented by reference TRBV5-1 and TRBJ1-5, the full variable domain reads KAGVTQTPRYLIKTRGQQVTLSCSPISGHRSVSWYQQTPGQGLQFLFEYFSETQRNKGNFPGRFSGRQFSNSRSEMNVSTLELGDSALYLCASSLEGQINQPQHFGDGTRLSIL.

V and J are TRBV7-9 and TRBJ1-5; 7 nucleotides align to TRBD1. The J segment lost 5 bases and the V segment lost 5 bases, leaving 12 bases of the junction unmatched. Germline loops: CDR1 SEHNR, CDR2 FQNEAQ (reference sequence). The CDR3 spans 16 residues. The CDR3, as DNA: TGTGCCAGCAGCCCAACCGCGACAGGGTTCGATCAGCCCCAGCATTTT. As protein: CASSPTATGFDQPQHF.

The chain is built from TRBV12-3 or TRBV12-4 and TRBJ1-2; D is undetermined. CDR3 length: 12 amino acids. V gave up 4 bases and J gave up 14 bases, with 17 bases separating them. The CDR3 is CASSSPGMTWTF. The CDR3 region has the DNA TGTGCCAGCAGTTCCCCCGGGATGACTTGGACCTTC.

CDR3: CATLRGGGPGELFF. The CDR3 DNA follows: TGTGCCACACTCCGTGGCGGGGGCCCCGGGGAGCTGTTTTTT. The rearrangement joins TRBV6-5 to TRBJ2-2; a possible D gene is TRBD2 (7 bases). CDR3 length: 14 amino acids. Germline CDR1 reads MNHEY; CDR2 reads SVGAGI. V dropped 10 bases and J dropped 6 bases, with 18 bases sitting between them.

The count of this clone is one. The chain employs TRBV6-5 and TRBJ1-3; no definite D call. Trimming pared 0 bases from V and 0 bases from J, leaving 6 bases between. The germline CDR1 and CDR2 sequences are MNHEY and SVGAGI. The CDR3 spans 15 residues. CDR3 DNA: TGTGCCAGCAGTTACTCTTCAGGCTCTGGAAACACCATATATTTT. Its protein is CASSYSSGSGNTIYF.

In this sample, this clone turned up a few times. The chain joins TRBV11-2 to TRBJ2-7; D may be TRBD1 (6 bases). Looked up from germline, CDR1 is SGHAT and CDR2 is FQNNGV. The CDR3 is made up of 15 amino acids. The V end lost 0 bases, the J end lost 2 bases, and 11 bases lay between the germline ends. The CDR3 DNA reads as TGTGCCAGCAGCTTAGACCTGGACAGACCCTACGAGCAGTACTTC. This translates into CASSLDLDRPYEQYF.

This clone was observed a few times. The V call is TRBV19, the J call TRBJ1-2, with TRBD1 identical over 8 bases. Per the germline V gene, CDR1 is LNHDA and CDR2 is SQIVND (reference sequence). This CDR3 contains 14 residues. J was trimmed by 2 bases and V by 6 bases; bases with no gene match: 5. The CDR3: CASRETGANYGYTF. The CDR3 coding sequence is TGTGCCAGTAGGGAGACAGGGGCCAACTATGGCTACACCTTC. Full variable domain (missing parts from reference TRBV19 and TRBJ1-2): DGGITQSPKYLFRKEGQNVTLSCEQNLNHDAMYWYRQDPGQGLRLIYYSQIVNDFQKGDIAEGYSVSREKKESFPLTVTSAQKNPTAFYLCASRETGANYGYTFGSGTRLTVV.

V is TRBV25-1 and J is TRBJ2-7, with D possibly TRBD2 on 6 matching bases. Germline CDR1 MGHDK, CDR2 SYGVNS. The CDR3 is 13 residues long. Trimming stripped 3 bases from V and 3 bases from J, with 9 bases between. The CDR3 coding sequence is TGTGCCAGCAGTGATCGGGGGAACTACGAGCAGTACTTC. This translates into CASSDRGNYEQYF.